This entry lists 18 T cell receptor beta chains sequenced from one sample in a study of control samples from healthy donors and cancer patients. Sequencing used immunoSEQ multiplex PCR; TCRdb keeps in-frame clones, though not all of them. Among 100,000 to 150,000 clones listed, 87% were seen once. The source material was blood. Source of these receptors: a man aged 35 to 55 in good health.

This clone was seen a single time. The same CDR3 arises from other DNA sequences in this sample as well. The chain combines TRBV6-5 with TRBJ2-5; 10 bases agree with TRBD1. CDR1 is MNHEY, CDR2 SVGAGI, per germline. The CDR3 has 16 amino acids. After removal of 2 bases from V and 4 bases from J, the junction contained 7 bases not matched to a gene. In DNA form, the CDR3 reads TGTGCCAGCAGTTACCTAAGGACAGGGGGTGGAGAGACCCAGTACTTC. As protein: CASSYLRTGGGETQYF.

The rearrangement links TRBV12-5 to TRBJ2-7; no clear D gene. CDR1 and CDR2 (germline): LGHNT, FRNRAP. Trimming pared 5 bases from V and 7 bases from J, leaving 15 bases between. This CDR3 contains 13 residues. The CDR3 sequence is CASGPRQVGEQYF. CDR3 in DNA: TGTGCTAGTGGTCCCCGCCAGGTCGGGGAGCAGTACTTC. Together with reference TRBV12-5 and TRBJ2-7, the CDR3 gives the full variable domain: DARVTQTPRHKVTEMGQEVTMRCQPILGHNTVFWYRQTMMQGLELLAYFRNRAPLDDSGMPKDRFSAEMPDATLATLKIQPSEPRDSAVYFCASGPRQVGEQYFGPGTRLTVT.

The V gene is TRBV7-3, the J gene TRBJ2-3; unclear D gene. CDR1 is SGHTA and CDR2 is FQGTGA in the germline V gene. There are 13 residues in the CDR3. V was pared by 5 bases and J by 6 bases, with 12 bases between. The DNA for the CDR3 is TGTGCCAGCAGCCCCGGACCCGATGATACGCAGTATTTT. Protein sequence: CASSPGPDDTQYF.

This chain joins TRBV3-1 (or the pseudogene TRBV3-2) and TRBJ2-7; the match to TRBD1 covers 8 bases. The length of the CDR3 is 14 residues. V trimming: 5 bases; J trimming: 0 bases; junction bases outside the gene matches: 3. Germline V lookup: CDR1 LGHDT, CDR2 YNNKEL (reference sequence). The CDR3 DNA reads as TGTGCCAGCAGCATAGGACAGGGCTCCTACGAGCAGTACTTC. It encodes CASSIGQGSYEQYF.

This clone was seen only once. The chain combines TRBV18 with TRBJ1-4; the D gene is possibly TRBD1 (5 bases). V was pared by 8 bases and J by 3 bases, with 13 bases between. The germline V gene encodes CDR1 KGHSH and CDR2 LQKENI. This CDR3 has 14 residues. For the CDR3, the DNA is TGTGCCAGCGCTCAGACAGACGCTAATGAAAAACTGTTTTTT. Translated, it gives CASAQTDANEKLFF.

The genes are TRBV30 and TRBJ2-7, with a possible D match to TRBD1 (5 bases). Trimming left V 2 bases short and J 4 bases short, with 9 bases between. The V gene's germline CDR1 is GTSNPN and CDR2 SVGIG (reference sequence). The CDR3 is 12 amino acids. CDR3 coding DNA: TGTGCCTGGAGTACATCAGGGTACGAGCAGTACTTC. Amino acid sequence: CAWSTSGYEQYF.

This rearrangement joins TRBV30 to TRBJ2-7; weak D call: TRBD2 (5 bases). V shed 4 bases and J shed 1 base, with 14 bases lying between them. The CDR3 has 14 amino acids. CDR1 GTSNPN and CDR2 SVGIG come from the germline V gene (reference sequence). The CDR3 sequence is CAWTEGTGSYEQYF. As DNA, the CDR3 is TGTGCCTGGACTGAAGGAACGGGGTCCTACGAGCAGTACTTC.

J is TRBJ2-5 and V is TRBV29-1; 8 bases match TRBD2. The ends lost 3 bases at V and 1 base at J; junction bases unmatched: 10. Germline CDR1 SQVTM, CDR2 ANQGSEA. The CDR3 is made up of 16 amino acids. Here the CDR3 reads CSVDGFAGGFQETQYF. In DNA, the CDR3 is TGCAGCGTTGACGGGTTCGCGGGAGGATTCCAAGAGACCCAGTACTTC. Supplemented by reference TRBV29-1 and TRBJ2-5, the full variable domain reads SAVISQKPSRDICQRGTSLTIQCQVDSQVTMMFWYRQQPGQSLTLIATANQGSEATYESGFVIDKFPISRPNLTFSTLTVSNMSPEDSSIYLCSVDGFAGGFQETQYFGPGTRLLVL.

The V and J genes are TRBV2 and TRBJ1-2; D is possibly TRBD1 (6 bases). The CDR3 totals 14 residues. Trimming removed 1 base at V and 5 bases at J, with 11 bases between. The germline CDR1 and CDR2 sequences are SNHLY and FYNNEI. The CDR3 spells CASSEVGQGYGYTF. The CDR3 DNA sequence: TGTGCCAGCAGTGAAGTTGGGCAGGGGTATGGCTACACCTTC.

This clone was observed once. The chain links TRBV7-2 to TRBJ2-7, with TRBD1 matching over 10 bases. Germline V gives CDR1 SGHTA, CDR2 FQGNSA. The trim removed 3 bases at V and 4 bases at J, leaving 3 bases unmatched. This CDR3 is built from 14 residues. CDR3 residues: CASSFRQGAYEQYF. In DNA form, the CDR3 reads TGTGCCAGCAGCTTTCGACAGGGGGCTTACGAGCAGTACTTC.

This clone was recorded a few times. CDR3 amino acids: CSVAGANTDTQYF. In DNA, the CDR3 is TGCAGTGTAGCGGGGGCTAACACAGATACGCAGTATTTT. The chain recombines TRBV29-1 with TRBJ2-3, with 9 bases fitting TRBD2. This CDR3 region has 13 residues. Germline CDR1 reads SQVTM; CDR2 reads ANQGSEA.

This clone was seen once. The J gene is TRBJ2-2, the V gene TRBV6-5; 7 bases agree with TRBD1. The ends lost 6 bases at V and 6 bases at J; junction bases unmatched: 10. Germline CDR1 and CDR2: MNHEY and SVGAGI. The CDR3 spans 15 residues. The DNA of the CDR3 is TGTGCCAGCAGCCGCAGGACAGGCGGCCCCGGGGAGCTGTTTTTT. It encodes CASSRRTGGPGELFF.

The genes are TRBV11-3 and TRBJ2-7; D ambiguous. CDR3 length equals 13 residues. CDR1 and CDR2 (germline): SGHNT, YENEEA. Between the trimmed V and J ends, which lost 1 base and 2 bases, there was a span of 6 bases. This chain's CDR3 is CASSLVAPYEQYF. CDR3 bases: TGTGCCAGCAGCTTAGTGGCCCCCTACGAGCAGTACTTC.

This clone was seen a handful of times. CDR3: CASSLAVSGANVLTF. The CDR3 region has the DNA TGTGCCAGCAGCTTAGCAGTCTCTGGGGCCAACGTCCTGACTTTC. This sequence joins TRBV7-3 and TRBJ2-6; no clear D. V was trimmed by 2 bases and J by 0 bases, leaving 5 bases between them. Germline V gives CDR1 SGHTA, CDR2 FQGTGA. There are 15 residues in the CDR3.

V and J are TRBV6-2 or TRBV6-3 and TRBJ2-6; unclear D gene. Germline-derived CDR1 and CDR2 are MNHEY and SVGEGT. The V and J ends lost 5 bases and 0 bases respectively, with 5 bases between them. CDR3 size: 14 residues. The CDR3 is CASSDLSGANVLTF. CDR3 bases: TGTGCCAGCAGTGACCTCTCTGGGGCCAACGTCCTGACTTTC.

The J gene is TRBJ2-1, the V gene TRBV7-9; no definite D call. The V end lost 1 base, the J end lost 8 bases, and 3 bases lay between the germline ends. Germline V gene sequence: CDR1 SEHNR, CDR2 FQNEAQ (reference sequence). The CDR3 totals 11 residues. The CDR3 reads CASSLVDEQFF. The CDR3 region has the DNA TGTGCCAGCAGCTTAGTCGATGAGCAGTTCTTC.

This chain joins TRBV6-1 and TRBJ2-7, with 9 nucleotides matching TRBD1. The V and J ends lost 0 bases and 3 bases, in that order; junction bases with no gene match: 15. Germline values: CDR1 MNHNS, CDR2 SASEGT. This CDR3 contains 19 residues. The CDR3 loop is CASSEAHLSKGQGLYEQYF. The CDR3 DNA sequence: TGTGCCAGCAGTGAAGCGCATCTATCCAAGGGACAGGGCCTCTACGAGCAGTACTTC.

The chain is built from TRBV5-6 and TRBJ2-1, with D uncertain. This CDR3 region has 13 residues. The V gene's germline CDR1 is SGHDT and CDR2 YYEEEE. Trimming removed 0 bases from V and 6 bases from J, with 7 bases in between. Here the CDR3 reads CASSLGQINEQFF. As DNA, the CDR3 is TGTGCCAGCAGCTTGGGGCAGATCAATGAGCAGTTCTTC.